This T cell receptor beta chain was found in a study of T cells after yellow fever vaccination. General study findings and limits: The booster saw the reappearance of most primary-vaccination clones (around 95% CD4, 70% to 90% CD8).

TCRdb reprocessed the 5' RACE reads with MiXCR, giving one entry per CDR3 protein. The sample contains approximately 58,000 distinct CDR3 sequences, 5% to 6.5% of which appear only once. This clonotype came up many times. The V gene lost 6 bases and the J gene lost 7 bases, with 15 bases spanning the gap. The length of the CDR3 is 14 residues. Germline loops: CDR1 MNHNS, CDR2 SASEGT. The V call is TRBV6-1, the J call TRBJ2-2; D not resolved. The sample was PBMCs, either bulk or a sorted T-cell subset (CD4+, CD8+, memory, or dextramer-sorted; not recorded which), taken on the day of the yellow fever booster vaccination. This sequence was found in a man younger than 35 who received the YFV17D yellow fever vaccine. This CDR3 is CASSSVGLGGELFF. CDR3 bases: TGTGCCAGCAGCTCAGTGGGGTTGGGCGGGGAGCTGTTTTTT.